The T cell receptor beta chain described here comes from a study of T cell responses to AZD1222 COVID-19 vaccine. Study results and limitations: Just a handful of AZD1222 recipients tested seropositive at baseline. Repertoire samples came only from after the peak T cell response.

CDR3 length: 18 residues. V was shortened by 1 base and J by 8 bases, with 25 bases between the two germline ends. Sequencing used immunoSEQ multiplex PCR; TCRdb keeps in-frame clones, though not all of them. This sample has tens of thousands of clones, with around three quarters found just once. Points on this clone: Its antigen is not known.

The chain has TRBV5-3 and TRBJ2-1; tentatively, D is TRBD1 or TRBD2 (7 bases each). TRBV5-3 is an open reading frame, and its role is uncertain. The source material was peripheral blood, sampled 28 days after the second AZD1222 dose. This receptor was identified in an adult who received the AZD1222 COVID-19 vaccine. The CDR3 region has the DNA TGTGCCAGAAGCTTGCGGGGCGGAACAGGGGAGGGGGACCATGAGCAGTTCTTC. Protein product: CARSLRGGTGEGDHEQFF.